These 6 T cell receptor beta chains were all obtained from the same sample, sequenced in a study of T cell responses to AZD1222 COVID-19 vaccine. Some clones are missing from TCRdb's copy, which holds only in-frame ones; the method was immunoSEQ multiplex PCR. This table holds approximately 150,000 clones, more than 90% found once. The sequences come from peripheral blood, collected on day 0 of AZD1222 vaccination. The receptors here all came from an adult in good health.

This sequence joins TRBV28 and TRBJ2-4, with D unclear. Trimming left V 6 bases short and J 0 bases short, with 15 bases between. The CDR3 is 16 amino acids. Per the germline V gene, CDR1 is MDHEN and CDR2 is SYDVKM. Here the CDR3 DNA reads TGTGCCAGCAGCCGTAGACCTCGGACAGCCAAAAACATTCAGTACTTC. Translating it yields CASSRRPRTAKNIQYF.

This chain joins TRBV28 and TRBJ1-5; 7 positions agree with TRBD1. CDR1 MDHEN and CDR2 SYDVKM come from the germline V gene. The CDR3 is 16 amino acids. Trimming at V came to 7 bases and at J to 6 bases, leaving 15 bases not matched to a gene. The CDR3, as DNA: TGTGCCAGCAAGTCCTTCCGAGGGGGCGGGGGTCAGCCCCAGCATTTT. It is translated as CASKSFRGGGGQPQHF.

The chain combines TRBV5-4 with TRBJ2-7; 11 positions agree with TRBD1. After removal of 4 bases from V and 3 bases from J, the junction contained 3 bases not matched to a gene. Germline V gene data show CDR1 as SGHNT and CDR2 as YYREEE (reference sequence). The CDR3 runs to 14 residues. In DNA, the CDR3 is TGTGCCAGCAGCGGGGGGACAGGGGGCTACGAGCAGTACTTC. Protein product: CASSGGTGGYEQYF. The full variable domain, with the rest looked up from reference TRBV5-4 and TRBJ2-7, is ETGVTQSPTHLIKTRGQQVTLRCSSQSGHNTVSWYQQALGQGPQFIFQYYREEENGRGNFPPRFSGLQFPNYSSELNVNALELDDSALYLCASSGGTGGYEQYFGPGTRLTVT.

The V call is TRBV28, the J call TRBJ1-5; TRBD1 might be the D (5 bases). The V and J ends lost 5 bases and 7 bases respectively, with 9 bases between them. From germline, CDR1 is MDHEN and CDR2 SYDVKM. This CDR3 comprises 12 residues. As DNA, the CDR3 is TGTGCCAGCAGTCAGGGTGAACAGCCCCAGCATTTT. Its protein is CASSQGEQPQHF.

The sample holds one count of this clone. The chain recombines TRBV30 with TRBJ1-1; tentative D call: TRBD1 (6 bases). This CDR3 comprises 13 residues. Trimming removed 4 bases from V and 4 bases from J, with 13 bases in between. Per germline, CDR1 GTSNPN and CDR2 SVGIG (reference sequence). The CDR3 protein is CAWNRWGLTEAFF. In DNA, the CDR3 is TGTGCCTGGAACCGCTGGGGGCTCACTGAAGCTTTCTTT.

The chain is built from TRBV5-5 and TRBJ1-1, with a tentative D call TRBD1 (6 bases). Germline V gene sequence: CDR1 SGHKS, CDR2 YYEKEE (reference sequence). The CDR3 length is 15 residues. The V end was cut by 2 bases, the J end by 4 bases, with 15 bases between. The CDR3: CASSLTGGQSTEAFF. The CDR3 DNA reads TGTGCCAGCAGCTTAACGGGGGGCCAGAGCACTGAAGCTTTCTTT.